The 7 T cell receptor beta chains given below trace back to one sample, sequenced in a study of T cell repertoires in cytomegalovirus infection (dated by TCRdb to the late 2010s). Instrument used: Illumina HiSeq 1500. TCRdb took the public reads, trimmed them with fastp at Q25, ran MiXCR for clone calling and kept in-frame beta chains. CDR3 protein duplicates are merged, each entry listing the most common genes and DNA. The sample table holds approximately 1,000,000 distinct CDR3 sequences, of which roughly a third were seen once. 13% of the sample is taken by the ten largest. The treatment or condition label here, explained by the study, means: in vitro stimulation with specific CMV peptide epitopes to enrich CMV-specific T cells. No cognate antigen is known for these TCRs. Sequences were derived from cultured CD8+ T cells from PBMCs, sampled from culture after CMV antigen stimulation. These receptors all stem from a human donor in good health (CMV status not recorded). Some clones in this sample may be carry-over from other donors' samples.

The V gene is TRBV7-6, the J gene TRBJ2-7; D perhaps matches TRBD1 (6 bases). CDR1 is SGHVS and CDR2 is FNYEAQ in the germline V gene. This CDR3 region has 12 residues. The germline V and J ends were trimmed by 8 bases and 3 bases, with 11 bases remaining between them. As DNA, the CDR3 is TGTGCCAGCGGGCAGGGGATCTACGAGCAGTACGTC. Protein: CASGQGIYEQYV.

The gene calls are TRBV6-2 or TRBV6-3 and TRBJ1-6; D is unclear. The V gene's germline CDR1 is MNHEY and CDR2 SVGEGT. The CDR3 loop spans 13 amino acids. V lost 2 bases and J lost 7, with 6 bases in between. The CDR3 DNA reads as TGTGCCAGCAGTTACGGACGAAATTCACCCCTCCACTTT. This codes for CASSYGRNSPLHF.

V and J are TRBV2 and TRBJ2-6; possible D gene TRBD1, 8 bases. V lost 11 bases, J lost 0 bases, and 20 bases lay in between. The CDR3 covers 17 residues. Germline V gene data show CDR1 as SNHLY and CDR2 as FYNNEI. In DNA form, the CDR3 reads TGTGCCGGAGACAGCGGGACAGGATACTCTGGGGCCAACGTCCTGACTTTC. Translation: CAGDSGTGYSGANVLTF.

The chain links TRBV7-6 to TRBJ2-7; D not resolved. The CDR3 consists of 14 residues. Trimming stripped 4 bases from V and 5 bases from J, with 15 bases between. Per germline, CDR1 SGHVS and CDR2 FNYEAQ. The CDR3 reads CASSSQTTRDEQYF. The CDR3 DNA reads TGTGCCAGCAGCTCACAAACTACTCGCGACGAGCAGTACTTC. Together with reference TRBV7-6 and TRBJ2-7, the CDR3 gives the full variable domain: GAGVSQSPRYKVTKRGQDVALRCDPISGHVSLYWYRQALGQGPEFLTYFNYEAQQDKSGLPNDRFSAERPEGSISTLTIQRTEQRDSAMYRCASSSQTTRDEQYFGPGTRLTVT.

This clonotype has only one observation. J is TRBJ2-1 and V is TRBV24-1; 16 nucleotides line up with TRBD2. The CDR3 spans 20 residues. CDR1 is KGHDR, CDR2 SFDVKD, per germline. J gave up 0 bases and V 5 bases, and 9 bases lay outside the gene matches. The DNA of the CDR3 is TGTGCCACCAGTGCCCGTCCGGGACTAGCGGGGGGGAGCTCCTACAATGAGCAGTTCTTC. Translation gives CATSARPGLAGGSSYNEQFF.

This clonotype has a handful of counts. The chain recombines TRBV6-2 or TRBV6-3 with TRBJ2-1, with D possibly matching TRBD2 (7 bases). The V and J ends lost 7 bases and 8 bases respectively, with 18 bases between them. The CDR3 contains 14 residues. Per the germline V gene, CDR1 is MNHEY and CDR2 is SVGEGT. The CDR3 region has the DNA TGTGCCAGCACTAGGGGGGGTCACTCGGATGAGCAGTTCTTC. Its protein is CASTRGGHSDEQFF.

This rearrangement joins TRBV20-1 to TRBJ2-5; TRBD1 might be the D (6 bases). This CDR3 is built from 16 residues. V lost 6 bases and J lost 5, with 25 bases in between. The germline V gene encodes CDR1 DFQATT and CDR2 SNEGSKA (reference sequence). CDR3 nucleotides: TGCAGTGCAAGCTTCTATTACCAGGGGAAGGGGGAGACCCAGTACTTC. Amino acid sequence: CSASFYYQGKGETQYF.